These 26 T cell receptor beta chains were all obtained from the same sample, sequenced in a study of neurological immune-mediated disorders. Each CDR3 protein gets one entry after TCRdb re-called the 5' RACE reads with MiXCR. The table lists 55,000 to 70,000 distinct CDR3 sequences, roughly 10% of them singletons. As for time point: longitudinal time-point 1 (baseline). Sequencing was carried out using PBMCs. The receptors originated from a male donor with HTLV-1-associated myelopathy (HAM/TSP).

At least ten counts were recorded for this clonotype. The chain combines TRBV14 with TRBJ2-5, with D perhaps matching TRBD1 or TRBD2 (6 bases each). Trimming took off 3 bases at V and 4 bases at J, with 18 bases between the two ends. Germline CDR1 SGHDN, CDR2 FVKESK. This CDR3 spans 16 amino acids. This CDR3 is CASSHWGSPGAETQYF. CDR3 in DNA: TGTGCCAGCAGCCATTGGGGGTCACCGGGGGCAGAGACCCAGTACTTC.

As concerns this clonotype: Relative to the germline gene, one junction end is altered; a read error may explain this. J is TRBJ2-5 and V is TRBV20-1, with D maybe TRBD2 (5 bases). The CDR3 runs 13 residues. The germline V gene has CDR1 DFQATT and CDR2 SNEGSKA (reference sequence). Written as DNA, the CDR3 is TGCAGTGCTAGAGGTGGGGTTGGGGAGACCAAGTACTTC. This sequence encodes CSARGGVGETKYF.

The table lists this clonotype with a few counts. This chain connects TRBV28 to TRBJ2-3; 12 positions match TRBD2. The ends lost 9 bases at V and 4 bases at J; junction bases unmatched: 14. Germline V lookup: CDR1 MDHEN, CDR2 SYDVKM. The CDR3 is 17 amino acids. In DNA form, the CDR3 reads TGTGCCAGTTCTAGCGGGGGGGCCTTGGTGTATGCAGATACGCAGTATTTT. This translates into CASSSGGALVYADTQYF.

At least ten counts were recorded for this clonotype. The CDR3 nucleotides read TGTGCCAGCAGCTCCTTCGGCGGGGGCGACTATGGCTACACCTTC. This codes for CASSSFGGGDYGYTF. V usage is TRBV7-2 and J usage is TRBJ1-2; a weak D match, TRBD1 (6 bases). V lost 4 bases and J 3 bases, leaving 15 bases between the germline ends. The germline CDR1 and CDR2 sequences are SGHTA and FQGNSA. The CDR3 contains 15 residues.

In its sample, this clonotype was seen many times. CDR3: CASSQGQYGYTF. Written as DNA, the CDR3 is TGTGCCAGCAGCCAAGGACAGTATGGCTACACCTTC. The chain has TRBV3-1 and TRBJ1-2; TRBD1 is a possible D gene (5 bases). Germline V lookup: CDR1 LGHDT, CDR2 YNNKEL (reference sequence). The CDR3 runs 12 residues. The V and J ends lost 1 base and 5 bases respectively, with 5 bases between them.

The V call is TRBV29-1, the J call TRBJ2-7; 7 bases line up with TRBD1. The CDR3 runs 12 residues. Unmatched junction bases numbered 7, after V lost 6 bases and J lost 5 bases. Germline CDR1 and CDR2: SQVTM and ANQGSEA. CDR3 residues: CSVSDRSHEQYF. CDR3 sequence (DNA): TGCAGCGTATCGGACAGGAGTCACGAGCAGTACTTC.

There are many counts of this clonotype. The rearrangement links TRBV20-1 to TRBJ2-3, with TRBD2 matching over 14 bases. V was clipped by 1 base and J by 2 bases; unmatched bases: 2. CDR1 and CDR2 from the germline V gene are DFQATT and SNEGSKA (reference sequence). This CDR3 is built from 16 residues. CDR3 sequence: CSARGGLAGDTDTQYF. DNA for the CDR3: TGCAGTGCTAGAGGGGGACTAGCGGGGGACACAGATACGCAGTATTTT.

This clonotype appeared many times. The rearrangement uses TRBV4-3 and TRBJ1-1, with D unresolved. V was cut by 1 base and J by 8 bases, with 5 bases left in between. The CDR3 has 11 amino acids. Germline V gene sequence: CDR1 LGHNA, CDR2 YSLEER. The CDR3 is CASSQGREAFF. The DNA of the CDR3 is TGCGCCAGCAGCCAAGGGCGCGAAGCTTTCTTT.

This clonotype has at least ten counts. The chain has TRBV5-1 and TRBJ2-7; D gene ambiguous. V dropped 4 bases and J dropped 3 bases, with 20 bases sitting between them. The germline V gene encodes CDR1 SGHRS and CDR2 YFSETQ. The CDR3 has 16 residues. The CDR3 protein is CASSAGPSFVGYEQYF. The CDR3 coding sequence is TGCGCCAGCAGCGCCGGACCGAGTTTTGTGGGCTACGAGCAGTACTTC.

This clonotype showed up just a few times. J is TRBJ2-7 and V is TRBV6-5, with a possible D match to TRBD1 (6 bases). Trimming removed 5 bases from V and 0 bases from J, with 17 bases in between. The CDR3 covers 16 residues. Germline V lookup: CDR1 MNHEY, CDR2 SVGAGI. CDR3 loop: CASSPTGLSDSYEQYF. In DNA form, the CDR3 reads TGTGCCAGCAGTCCGACAGGTCTGAGTGACTCCTACGAGCAGTACTTC.

Ten or more counts support this clonotype. This chain links TRBV5-1 with TRBJ1-5; tentative D call: TRBD1 (5 bases). This CDR3 is 14 amino acids long. Germline CDR1 reads SGHRS; CDR2 reads YFSETQ. V shed 4 bases and J shed 7 bases, with 15 bases lying between them. The CDR3 bases are TGCGCCAGCAGCCCTTACGCGGGGGGACAGCCCCAGCATTTT. Its translation is CASSPYAGGQPQHF.

The sample holds many counts of this clonotype. V gene TRBV6-2 or TRBV6-3 combines with J gene TRBJ2-7; 9 nucleotides match TRBD1. The CDR3 consists of 16 residues. With 5 bases clipped from V and 3 bases from J, the junction kept 11 bases outside the gene matches. Germline V lookup: CDR1 MNHEY, CDR2 SVGEGT. The DNA for the CDR3 is TGTGCCAGCAGTCGGGGGACAGGGTATGCGGTCTACGAGCAGTACTTC. Amino acids: CASSRGTGYAVYEQYF.

There are many counts of this clonotype. This chain links TRBV4-2 with TRBJ1-1; 9 bases are a match to TRBD1. Germline V gene data show CDR1 as LGHNA and CDR2 as YNFKEQ. CDR3 length equals 15 residues. Unmatched junction bases numbered 7, after V lost 4 bases and J lost 4 bases. The CDR3 nucleotides are TGTGCCAGCAGCCGCTCCGGGACAGGGAGCACTGAAGCTTTCTTT. Its protein product is CASSRSGTGSTEAFF.

Only a few counts were recorded for this clonotype. The V call is TRBV11-3, the J call TRBJ2-5, with 12 nucleotides matching TRBD1. J was trimmed by 4 bases and V by 4 bases; bases with no gene match: 4. Per the germline V gene, CDR1 is SGHNT and CDR2 is YENEEA. CDR3 size: 15 residues. This CDR3 is CASSWDRGRTETQYF. The CDR3 coding sequence is TGTGCCAGCAGCTGGGACAGGGGGCGTACAGAGACCCAGTACTTC. The full variable domain, completed using reference TRBV11-3 and TRBJ2-5, is EAGVVQSPRYKIIEKKQPVAFWCNPISGHNTLYWYLQNLGQGPELLIRYENEEAVDDSQLPKDRFSAERLKGVDSTLKIQPAELGDSAVYLCASSWDRGRTETQYFGPGTRLLVL.

The rearrangement links TRBV3-1 to TRBJ2-3, with 9 bases lining up with TRBD2. The CDR3 spans 22 residues. The germline V gene has CDR1 LGHDT and CDR2 YNNKEL (reference sequence). V shed 4 bases and J 4 bases; nucleotides not matched to a gene: 27. CDR3 amino acids: CASSRARSTNRQAGGMADTQYF. The CDR3 bases are TGTGCCAGCAGCCGCGCGCGGTCAACCAACCGACAAGCGGGAGGAATGGCAGATACGCAGTATTTT.

This clonotype was seen at least ten times. The V call is TRBV7-2, the J call TRBJ2-1, with TRBD1 matching 9 bases. V dropped 2 bases and J dropped 7; count of bases not matched to a gene: 3. The CDR3 extends over 14 amino acids. Germline V gene lookup returns CDR1 SGHTA and CDR2 FQGNSA. The DNA for the CDR3 is TGTGCCAGCAGCTTACACGGGACAGGGAATGAGCAGTTCTTC. As protein: CASSLHGTGNEQFF.

This clonotype has ten or more counts. The chain has TRBV7-9 and TRBJ1-1; D is ambiguous. CDR3 size: 14 residues. Germline CDR1 reads SEHNR; CDR2 reads FQNEAQ (reference sequence). The V gene lost 1 base and the J gene lost 2 bases, with 8 bases spanning the gap. The CDR3 protein is CASSLGGGNTEAFF. The CDR3 DNA follows: TGTGCCAGCAGCTTAGGTGGCGGTAACACTGAAGCTTTCTTT. Combining the CDR3 with reference TRBV7-9 and TRBJ1-1 gives the whole variable domain DTGVSQNPRHKITKRGQNVTFRCDPISEHNRLYWYRQTLGQGPEFLTYFQNEAQLEKSRLLSDRFSAERPKGSFSTLEIQRTEQGDSAMYLCASSLGGGNTEAFFGQGTRLTVV.

This clonotype was detected a few times. V gene TRBV6-5 combines with J gene TRBJ2-1; 7 bases fit TRBD1. Trimming took 7 bases from V and 1 from J; bases not matched to a gene: 13. CDR3 length: 17 amino acids. Germline values: CDR1 MNHEY, CDR2 SVGAGI. CDR3 residues: CASKSNDRVGSYNEQFF. CDR3 nucleotides: TGTGCCAGCAAATCGAACGACAGGGTCGGGTCCTACAATGAGCAGTTCTTC.

The V gene is TRBV7-2, the J gene TRBJ2-1; D gene unclear. The V end lost 2 bases, the J end lost 12 bases, and 11 bases lay between the germline ends. The CDR3 is made up of 12 amino acids. Germline CDR1 is SGHTA and CDR2 is FQGNSA. CDR3 in DNA: TGTGCCAGCAGCTTAATGTGGGTAGGGCAGTTCTTC. Residues: CASSLMWVGQFF. Complete variable domain (other parts from reference TRBV7-2 and TRBJ2-1): GAGVSQSPSNKVTEKGKDVELRCDPISGHTALYWYRQSLGQGLEFLIYFQGNSAPDKSGLPSDRFSAERTGGSVSTLTIQRTQQEDSAVYLCASSLMWVGQFFGPGTRLTVL.

This clonotype was seen many times. The genes are TRBV6-2 or TRBV6-3 and TRBJ2-7; 8 nucleotides agree with TRBD1. Germline loops: CDR1 MNHEY, CDR2 SVGEGT. The CDR3 length is 14 residues. V shed 2 bases, J shed 2 bases, and the junction held 2 bases outside the gene matches. This CDR3 is CASSYRTGTYEQYF. CDR3 coding DNA: TGTGCCAGCAGTTACCGGACAGGGACCTACGAGCAGTACTTC.

This clonotype was recorded at least ten times. J is TRBJ2-5 and V is TRBV6-2 or TRBV6-3; the match to TRBD2 covers 10 bases. CDR3 length equals 13 residues. J lost 2 bases, V lost 6 bases, and 0 bases had no gene match. The germline CDR1 and CDR2 sequences are MNHEY and SVGEGT. The CDR3 nucleotides read TGTGCCAGCAGGACTAGCGGGCAAGAGACCCAGTACTTC. Translated: CASRTSGQETQYF.

This clonotype occurred a few times. This chain links TRBV2 with TRBJ2-1; D uncertain. V lost 7 bases and J lost 0, with 10 bases in between. Germline CDR1 is SNHLY and CDR2 is FYNNEI. CDR3 length: 14 amino acids. Here the CDR3 reads CASTLGVSYNEQFF. CDR3 nucleotides: TGTGCCAGCACCCTGGGTGTCTCCTACAATGAGCAGTTCTTC.

The J gene is TRBJ2-7, the V gene TRBV18; tentatively, D is TRBD1 or TRBD2 (5 bases each). Germline CDR1 reads KGHSH; CDR2 reads LQKENI. The CDR3 totals 14 residues. The germline V and J ends were trimmed by 5 bases and 4 bases, with 15 bases remaining between them. In DNA form, the CDR3 reads TGTGCCAGCTCAGAACTCCGGGACGAGTACGAGCAGTACTTC. Translated, it gives CASSELRDEYEQYF.

This clonotype was detected ten times or more. The chain uses TRBV6-4 and TRBJ2-3; TRBD2 aligns across 8 bases. V shed 0 bases and J 1 base; nucleotides not matched to a gene: 0. Germline-derived CDR1 and CDR2 are MRHNA and SNTAGT. The CDR3 spans 15 residues. The CDR3 spells CASSDSRGGTDTQYF. CDR3 nucleotides: TGTGCCAGCAGTGACTCGCGGGGGGGCACAGATACGCAGTATTTT.

This clonotype was found many times. The CDR3 region has the DNA TGCGCCAGCAGCAGCGCGGGGGGCCACAATGAGCAGTTCTTC. This sequence encodes CASSSAGGHNEQFF. This rearrangement joins TRBV5-1 to TRBJ2-1, with 8 bases aligning to TRBD2. Germline V lookup: CDR1 SGHRS, CDR2 YFSETQ. CDR3 length equals 14 residues. The junction had 5 bases not matched to a gene; V was cut back by 4 bases and J by 5 bases.

With respect to this clonotype: This clone may be a read error of a much larger clone one base away. The chain couples TRBV20-1 to TRBJ2-5; D tentatively fits TRBD1 or TRBD2 (6 bases each). This CDR3 spans 14 amino acids. Between the trimmed V and J ends, which lost 0 bases and 4 bases, there was a span of 12 bases. Germline V gives CDR1 DFQATT, CDR2 SNEGSKA (reference sequence). This CDR3 reads CSARDPGAPETQYF. The DNA for the CDR3 is TGCAGTGCTAGAGATCCGGGGGCTCCAGAGACCCAGTACTTC.